This TCR beta chain appears in the sequencing data of a study of T cell responses to AZD1222 COVID-19 vaccine. Study results and caveats: Spike as a whole was targeted by vaccine-associated CD4 TCRs, dominant at 160-218 and 743-854.

Comment on this clone: The target antigen is unknown.

V lost 0 bases and J 7 bases, leaving 13 bases between the germline ends. The CDR3 runs to 14 residues. Germline values: CDR1 SGHRS, CDR2 YFSETQ. Using immunoSEQ multiplex PCR, the repertoire was profiled, and TCRdb retains in-frame clones only, with some absent. The sample records some 110,000 clones, 90% being singletons. The V call is TRBV5-1, the J call TRBJ1-1; tentatively, D is TRBD1 (5 bases). The source is an adult in good health. The sample consisted of peripheral blood, taken on day 0 of AZD1222 vaccination. The CDR3 DNA follows: TGCGCCAGCAGCTTGGAAGGGGCGTCTCTTGAAGCTTTCTTT. It yields the protein CASSLEGASLEAFF.